What follows are 28 T cell receptor beta chains derived from one specimen sequenced in a study of Ad26.COV2.S vaccination and SARS-CoV-2 variants. Treatment indicated: roughly 19 received Ad26.COV2.S at low or high dose, single or two shots; about 5 received placebo; per-sample allocation not given. The study sampled participants on day 63 after the first vaccine or placebo injection. Measured with immunoSEQ multiplex PCR; TCRdb has only the in-frame clones, and not every one. The table includes 360,000 or so clones, roughly 84% detected once. The sequencing here drew on peripheral blood, taken in a trial of Ad26.COV2.S vaccine versus placebo. Source of these receptors: a person between 18 and 60 years old who received the Ad26.COV2.S COVID-19 vaccine or a placebo.

The J gene is TRBJ2-6, the V gene TRBV6-4; D is undetermined. Trimming stripped 3 bases from V and 4 bases from J, with 7 bases between. The CDR3 is made up of 14 amino acids. Germline-derived CDR1 and CDR2 are MRHNA and SNTAGT. The chain's CDR3 is CASSELGGANVLTF. The CDR3 region has the DNA TGTGCCAGCAGTGAGCTCGGCGGGGCCAACGTCCTGACTTTC.

The rearrangement links TRBV5-4 to TRBJ2-5, with D tentatively TRBD2 (6 bases). The V and J ends lost 4 bases and 5 bases respectively, with 15 bases between them. This CDR3 is 14 amino acids long. Germline loops: CDR1 SGHNT, CDR2 YYREEE (reference sequence). CDR3 region: CASSLEGKIETQYF. CDR3 nucleotide sequence: TGTGCCAGCAGCCTGGAGGGGAAGATTGAGACCCAGTACTTC.

The chain carries TRBV6-5 and TRBJ1-4; a weak D match, TRBD1 (5 bases). V dropped 7 bases and J dropped 0 bases, with 9 bases sitting between them. Germline V gives CDR1 MNHEY, CDR2 SVGAGI. This CDR3 region has 14 residues. In DNA form, the CDR3 reads TGTGCCAGCAAGGGGTTTGCAACTAATGAAAAACTGTTTTTT. It is translated as CASKGFATNEKLFF.

The rearrangement links TRBV4-1 to TRBJ2-7; D is undetermined. Germline assignment: CDR1 MGHRA and CDR2 YSYEKL. Trimming took off 4 bases at V and 2 bases at J, with 9 bases between the two ends. The CDR3 is 13 amino acids. The CDR3 DNA reads as TGCGCCAGCAGCCCCTATGGGGCCTACGAGCAGTACTTC. Residues: CASSPYGAYEQYF.

The rearrangement joins TRBV6-5 to TRBJ1-2; 11 bases are a match to TRBD1. Germline V gene sequence: CDR1 MNHEY, CDR2 SVGAGI. The V segment lost 6 bases and the J segment 6 bases; nucleotides outside the gene matches: 3. This CDR3 spans 13 amino acids. The CDR3 sequence: CASRRTGGDGYTF. Written as DNA, the CDR3 is TGTGCCAGCAGACGGACAGGGGGCGATGGCTACACCTTC.

The V gene is TRBV30, the J gene TRBJ2-7; 8 nucleotides align to TRBD2. The CDR3 length is 15 residues. Germline assignment: CDR1 GTSNPN and CDR2 SVGIG (reference sequence). V lost 5 bases, J lost 4 bases, and 13 bases stayed unmatched. CDR3 sequence (DNA): TGTGCCTGGGCTTCCTTTCGGGGGGGCCCGTACGAGCAGTACTTC. Translated: CAWASFRGGPYEQYF.

J is TRBJ1-2 and V is TRBV7-8; no definite D call. V gave up 5 bases and J gave up 6 bases, with 10 bases separating them. The V gene's germline CDR1 is SGHVS and CDR2 FQNEAQ. The CDR3 contains 12 residues. In DNA form, the CDR3 reads TGTGCCAGCAGCCCCCGGCGGGATGGCTACACCTTC. Translation: CASSPRRDGYTF.

Relative to its sample, this clone is large. This sequence joins TRBV30 and TRBJ2-1; 8 positions agree with TRBD2. The trim removed 3 bases at V and 8 bases at J, leaving 3 bases unmatched. The germline CDR1 and CDR2 sequences are GTSNPN and SVGIG (reference sequence). The CDR3 is 12 residues long. The CDR3 DNA reads TGTGCCTGGAGAGGACTAGCCTATGAGCAGTTCTTC. Its translation: CAWRGLAYEQFF.

V gene TRBV11-1 combines with J gene TRBJ1-1, with TRBD1 as a possible D gene (5 bases). The CDR3 covers 13 residues. Deletions cut 4 bases from V and 3 bases from J, with 9 bases between. Looked up from germline, CDR1 is SGHAT and CDR2 is FQDESV (reference sequence). The CDR3 loop is CASSSDRYTEAFF. CDR3 coding DNA: TGTGCCAGCAGCTCCGACAGATACACTGAAGCTTTCTTT.

The V call is TRBV6-6, the J call TRBJ2-3; D is perhaps TRBD1 or TRBD2 (5 bases each). The germline CDR1 and CDR2 sequences are MNHNY and SVGAGI (reference sequence). Trimming shortened V by 0 bases and J by 1 base, and 8 bases separated the two germline ends. The length of the CDR3 is 15 residues. The DNA of the CDR3 is TGTGCCAGCAGTTACTCTGGGGGTGGCACAGATACGCAGTATTTT. It specifies CASSYSGGGTDTQYF.

This chain links TRBV18 with TRBJ1-1; TRBD1 might be the D (5 bases). This CDR3 is 14 amino acids long. CDR1 KGHSH and CDR2 LQKENI come from the germline V gene. Between the trimmed V and J ends, which lost 2 bases and 2 bases, there was a span of 9 bases. In nucleotides, the CDR3 is TGTGCCAGCTCACCATCGGGGACCAACACTGAAGCTTTCTTT. Translated, it gives CASSPSGTNTEAFF.

The J gene is TRBJ1-6, the V gene TRBV30; unclear D gene. Trimming cost V 0 bases and J 9 bases, with 12 bases left between them. This CDR3 is 14 amino acids long. Germline V CDR1 and CDR2: GTSNPN, SVGIG (reference sequence). CDR3 loop: CAWSVRELGSPLHF. The CDR3, as DNA: TGTGCCTGGAGTGTACGAGAGCTGGGTTCACCCCTCCACTTT.

The chain joins TRBV6-2 or TRBV6-3 to TRBJ2-1; D is undetermined. Trimming removed 5 bases from V and 6 bases from J, with 11 bases in between. Germline V gene lookup returns CDR1 MNHEY and CDR2 SVGEGT. The CDR3 covers 13 residues. CDR3 DNA: TGTGCCAGCAGTAACCGCCCATCCAATGAGCAGTTCTTC. This encodes CASSNRPSNEQFF.

This clone was counted between two and nine times. This chain links TRBV7-3 with TRBJ1-3; the match to TRBD1 covers 8 bases. Germline V gene data show CDR1 as SGHTA and CDR2 as FQGTGA. The length of the CDR3 is 14 residues. Losses at the gene ends were 4 bases for V and 4 bases for J; bases not matched to a gene: 3. The CDR3 DNA sequence: TGTGCCAGCAGCTCCCAGGGGGCCGGAAACACCATATATTTT. Residues: CASSSQGAGNTIYF.

The J gene is TRBJ1-5, the V gene TRBV6-5, with D uncertain. Between the trimmed V and J ends, which lost 0 bases and 3 bases, there was a span of 6 bases. The CDR3 is made up of 14 amino acids. Germline loops: CDR1 MNHEY, CDR2 SVGAGI. CDR3 coding DNA: TGTGCCAGCAGTTACTCGGGGTCCAATCAGCCCCAGCATTTT. Protein product: CASSYSGSNQPQHF.

A few counts support this clone. Additional DNA sequences in this sample encode the identical CDR3. This chain links TRBV7-2 with TRBJ1-5; no reliable D call. This CDR3 is built from 12 residues. CDR1 is SGHTA, CDR2 FQGNSA, per germline. The germline V and J ends were trimmed by 2 bases and 3 bases, with 2 bases remaining between them. In DNA, the CDR3 is TGTGCCAGCAGCTTACCCAATCAGCCCCAGCATTTT. Protein product: CASSLPNQPQHF.

The chain uses TRBV6-2 or TRBV6-3 and TRBJ1-1; 7 positions agree with TRBD1. Germline lookup yields CDR1 MNHEY and CDR2 SVGEGT. The CDR3 is made up of 17 amino acids. The V segment lost 2 bases and the J segment 5 bases; nucleotides outside the gene matches: 14. The CDR3 coding sequence is TGTGCCAGCAGTTACCGCTCGGGACAGTTTAGAAATACTGAAGCTTTCTTT. Its protein product is CASSYRSGQFRNTEAFF.

CDR3 loop: CASSRGEENIQYF. In nucleotides, the CDR3 is TGTGCCAGCAGCCGCGGGGAGGAAAACATTCAGTACTTC. V gene TRBV7-6 combines with J gene TRBJ2-4, with a tentative D call TRBD2 (6 bases). CDR3 length: 13 residues. CDR1 is SGHVS, CDR2 FNYEAQ, per germline. Trimming cost V 5 bases and J 5 bases, with 10 bases left between them.

This chain joins TRBV30 and TRBJ1-3, with 9 nucleotides matching TRBD1. CDR3 length: 15 residues. Germline V gives CDR1 GTSNPN, CDR2 SVGIG (reference sequence). V shed 7 bases and J 0 bases; nucleotides not matched to a gene: 7. DNA for the CDR3: TGTGCCTACCGGGACAGGGTGACCTCTGGAAACACCATATATTTT. Amino acid sequence: CAYRDRVTSGNTIYF.

The rearrangement links TRBV6-5 to TRBJ2-7, with 10 positions matching TRBD1. Germline V gene lookup returns CDR1 MNHEY and CDR2 SVGAGI. V was pared by 5 bases and J by 5 bases, with 6 bases of the junction left unmatched. The CDR3 has 14 amino acids. This CDR3 reads CASSPPGTGDEQYF. CDR3 DNA: TGTGCCAGCAGTCCCCCCGGGACAGGGGACGAGCAGTACTTC.

The V gene is TRBV11-2, the J gene TRBJ1-4, with 8 bases fitting TRBD1. The germline V gene encodes CDR1 SGHAT and CDR2 FQNNGV. The CDR3 has 15 residues. Trimming at V came to 5 bases and at J to 10 bases, leaving 12 bases not matched to a gene. In DNA form, the CDR3 reads TGTGCCAGCAGCAGCCTCAGGGGGCGAGGAGGAAAACTGTTTTTT. This translates into CASSSLRGRGGKLFF.

This chain joins TRBV7-8 and TRBJ2-7, with TRBD2 matching over 7 bases. The germline CDR1 and CDR2 sequences are SGHVS and FQNEAQ. The CDR3 sequence is 13 residues long. With V trimmed by 4 bases and J by 3 bases, 3 bases remained unmatched. The CDR3: CASSSGGIYEQYF. The CDR3 DNA sequence: TGTGCCAGCAGCTCCGGGGGGATCTACGAGCAGTACTTC.

V and J are TRBV7-2 and TRBJ1-1; D is ambiguous. CDR1 is SGHTA and CDR2 is FQGNSA in the germline V gene. Trimming removed 1 base at V and 5 bases at J, with 14 bases between. The CDR3 runs to 15 residues. CDR3 DNA: TGTGCCAGCAGCTTAGTTGGCGGGTCAGAGACTGAAGCTTTCTTT. This encodes CASSLVGGSETEAFF.

J is TRBJ2-3 and V is TRBV7-9; 7 nucleotides align to TRBD1. CDR3 length: 16 residues. Germline V lookup: CDR1 SEHNR, CDR2 FQNEAQ (reference sequence). V was pared by 0 bases and J by 1 base, with 4 bases of the junction left unmatched. In nucleotides, the CDR3 is TGTGCCAGCAGCTTAGCGTCTGGACAGGGCACAGATACGCAGTATTTT. Protein sequence: CASSLASGQGTDTQYF.

This clone was recorded only once. The chain links TRBV4-1 to TRBJ2-2, with D possibly being TRBD1 (5 bases). Germline V gene data show CDR1 as MGHRA and CDR2 as YSYEKL. Trimming stripped 7 bases from V and 4 bases from J, with 7 bases between. This CDR3 is 12 amino acids long. The CDR3 bases are TGCGCCAGCAATCAGGGCACCGGGGAGCTGTTTTTT. It specifies CASNQGTGELFF.

This chain uses TRBV15 with TRBJ2-3, with D unclear. The CDR3 is 11 residues long. The V and J ends lost 6 bases and 3 bases respectively, with 4 bases between them. Per the germline V gene, CDR1 is LNHNV and CDR2 is YYDKDF (reference sequence). CDR3 in amino acids: CATRSTDTQYF. CDR3 in DNA: TGTGCCACCAGATCAACAGATACGCAGTATTTT. Full variable domain (remainder filled in from reference TRBV15 and TRBJ2-3): DAMVIQNPRYQVTQFGKPVTLSCSQTLNHNVMYWYQQKSSQAPKLLFHYYDKDFNNEADTPDNFQSRRPNTSFCFLDIRSPGLGDTAMYLCATRSTDTQYFGPGTRLTVL.

The rearrangement links TRBV6-5 to TRBJ1-1; TRBD1 matches 7 bases. V trimming: 6 bases; J trimming: 5 bases; junction bases outside the gene matches: 6. The germline V gene encodes CDR1 MNHEY and CDR2 SVGAGI. The CDR3 extends over 13 amino acids. This CDR3 reads CASRRQGGTEAFF. The CDR3 DNA is TGTGCCAGCAGAAGACAGGGTGGAACTGAAGCTTTCTTT.

This rearrangement joins TRBV19 to TRBJ2-1; D possibly matches TRBD1 or TRBD2 (5 bases each). Trimming stripped 3 bases from V and 0 bases from J, with 9 bases between. CDR1 LNHDA and CDR2 SQIVND come from the germline V gene (reference sequence). The CDR3 is 15 amino acids. The DNA for the CDR3 is TGTGCCAGTAGTATCCGGGGCGGCTCCTACAATGAGCAGTTCTTC. Its translation: CASSIRGGSYNEQFF. Filled out from reference TRBV19 and TRBJ2-1, the complete variable domain reads DGGITQSPKYLFRKEGQNVTLSCEQNLNHDAMYWYRQDPGQGLRLIYYSQIVNDFQKGDIAEGYSVSREKKESFPLTVTSAQKNPTAFYLCASSIRGGSYNEQFFGPGTRLTVL.